Below are 10 T cell receptor beta chains sequenced from a single sample in a study of Graves' ophthalmopathy and Graves' hyperthyroidism. RNA transcripts provided the template for amplifying TCR beta CDR3 regions. A first-round RT-PCR used HTBI primers, followed by a second-round multiplex PCR. TCRdb called the multiplex PCR reads again in MiXCR, with one record for every CDR3 protein. The sample carries more than 1,000,000 distinct CDR3 sequences, about two fifths recorded once. The sample consisted of peripheral blood or thyroid tissue (not recorded which). These receptors were collected from an adult man with Graves' hyperthyroidism.

This clonotype was seen a handful of times. The V gene is TRBV5-4, the J gene TRBJ1-2; 7 bases fit TRBD1. Germline assignment: CDR1 SGHNT and CDR2 YYREEE (reference sequence). V was clipped by 2 bases and J by 0 bases; unmatched bases: 19. This CDR3 comprises 20 residues. The CDR3, as DNA: TGTGCCAGCAGCTTTGGACCGGGACAGCTTTTCTCTTCCTCTAACTATGGCTACACCTTC. Translating it yields CASSFGPGQLFSSSNYGYTF.

CDR3 DNA sequence: TGTGCCAGCAGCCAAGGTTGGGGGCAGGGGGCAAATCAGCCCCAGCATTTT. This sequence encodes CASSQGWGQGANQPQHF. This chain connects TRBV9 to TRBJ1-5, with 8 bases identical to TRBD1. CDR1 and CDR2 (germline): SGDLS, YYNGEE. The CDR3 consists of 17 residues. Trimming took 4 bases from V and 4 from J; bases not matched to a gene: 13.

The rearrangement uses TRBV29-1 and TRBJ1-5, with D possibly being TRBD1 (6 bases). The length of the CDR3 is 17 residues. Looked up from germline, CDR1 is SQVTM and CDR2 is ANQGSEA. The germline V and J ends were trimmed by 2 bases and 6 bases, with 23 bases remaining between them. As DNA, the CDR3 is TGCAGCGTTGAAACACAGAGCACGGGGGCGCCGGGTCAGCCCCAGCATTTT. Amino acid sequence: CSVETQSTGAPGQPQHF.

This clonotype showed up just once. This chain joins TRBV9 and TRBJ2-7; tentatively, D is TRBD1 or TRBD2 (6 bases each). The V and J ends lost 4 bases and 7 bases respectively, with 18 bases between them. Per the germline V gene, CDR1 is SGDLS and CDR2 is YYNGEE. The CDR3 consists of 14 residues. The CDR3 coding sequence is TGTGCCAGCAGCACGCGGAAGGAGGGGGGTGAGCAGTACTTC. As protein: CASSTRKEGGEQYF. Based on the CDR3 plus reference TRBV9 and TRBJ2-7, the full variable domain is DSGVTQTPKHLITATGQRVTLRCSPRSGDLSVYWYQQSLDQGLQFLIQYYNGEERAKGNILERFSAQQFPDLHSELNLSSLELGDSALYFCASSTRKEGGEQYFGPGTRLTVT.

This clonotype has more than one count but fewer than ten. The chain is built from TRBV30 and TRBJ1-6; no clear D. V lost 4 bases, J lost 0 bases, and 4 bases lay in between. CDR3 length: 13 residues. Germline V gives CDR1 GTSNPN, CDR2 SVGIG (reference sequence). CDR3 coding DNA: TGTGCCTGGACAGACTCCTATAATTCACCCCTCCACTTT. Amino acids: CAWTDSYNSPLHF.

This clonotype has a handful of counts. J is TRBJ2-7 and V is TRBV5-1; 8 bases fit TRBD2. The V gene end was trimmed by 0 bases and the J gene end by 5 bases; junction bases not matched to a gene: 13. CDR1 and CDR2 (germline): SGHRS, YFSETQ. The CDR3 sequence is 17 residues long. The DNA for the CDR3 is TGCGCCAGCAGCTTGGATGGAGCCGGGGGGGCCTTTGACGAGCAGTACTTC. Protein: CASSLDGAGGAFDEQYF.

In its sample, this clonotype was seen once. The rearrangement joins TRBV5-1 to TRBJ2-7, with TRBD1 matching over 7 bases. Germline CDR1 SGHRS, CDR2 YFSETQ. J was trimmed by 4 bases and V by 2 bases; bases with no gene match: 6. The CDR3 runs 14 residues. CDR3 residues: CASSLHGTAYEQYF. The CDR3 DNA is TGCGCCAGCAGCTTACACGGGACAGCTTACGAGCAGTACTTC.

This clonotype was recorded many times. The gene calls are TRBV5-1 and TRBJ1-1, with 9 positions matching TRBD1. The CDR3 is 13 residues long. The V and J ends lost 4 bases and 8 bases, in that order; junction bases with no gene match: 6. Germline CDR1 is SGHRS and CDR2 is YFSETQ. CDR3 in DNA: TGCGCCAGCAGCATCGAAGGACAGGGGGAAGCTTTCTTT. Translation gives CASSIEGQGEAFF.

As concerns this clonotype: A much larger clonotype is one base distant, so this may be a read error. The chain has TRBV10-3 and TRBJ1-4, with D possibly TRBD1 on 5 matching bases. V was shortened by 5 bases and J by 6 bases, with 13 bases between the two germline ends. Germline V gives CDR1 ENHRY, CDR2 SYGVKD. This CDR3 is built from 14 residues. DNA for the CDR3: TGTGCCATCAGTTACAGAGGGGTTGATGAAAAACTGTTTTTT. It specifies CAISYRGVDEKLFF.

V is TRBV25-1 and J is TRBJ2-2; 9 nucleotides agree with TRBD2. CDR1 is MGHDK and CDR2 is SYGVNS in the germline V gene. V gave up 2 bases and J gave up 3 bases; unmatched junction bases: 4. The CDR3 sequence is 16 residues long. CDR3 protein: CASSELAGTHTGELFF. Here the CDR3 DNA reads TGTGCCAGCAGTGAACTAGCGGGGACCCACACCGGGGAGCTGTTTTTT.